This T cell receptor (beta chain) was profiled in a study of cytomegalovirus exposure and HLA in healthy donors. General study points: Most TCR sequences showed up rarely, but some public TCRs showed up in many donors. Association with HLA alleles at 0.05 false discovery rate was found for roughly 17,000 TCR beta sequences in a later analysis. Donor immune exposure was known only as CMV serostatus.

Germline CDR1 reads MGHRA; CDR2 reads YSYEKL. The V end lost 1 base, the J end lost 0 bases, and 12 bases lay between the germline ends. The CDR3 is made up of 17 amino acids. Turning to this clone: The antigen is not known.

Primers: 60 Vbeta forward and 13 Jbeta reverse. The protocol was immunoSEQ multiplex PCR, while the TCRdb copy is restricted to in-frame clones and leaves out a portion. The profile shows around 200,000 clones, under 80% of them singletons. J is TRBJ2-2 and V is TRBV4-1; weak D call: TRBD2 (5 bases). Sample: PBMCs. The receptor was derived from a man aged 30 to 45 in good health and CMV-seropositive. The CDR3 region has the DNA TGCGCCAGCAGCCAAGCCGAGGGCGAGTCGAACACCGGGGAGCTGTTTTTT. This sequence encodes CASSQAEGESNTGELFF.